These T cell receptor beta chains were read from a single sample in a study of shared clonotypes between healthy human individuals. The protocol was immunoSEQ multiplex PCR, while the TCRdb copy is restricted to in-frame clones and leaves out a portion. The sample consists of around 2.3 million clones, 90% to 96% of them appearing once. Material: naive CD4+ T cells sorted from blood. The receptors come from a young man in good health. CDR3s include the opening cysteine and the closing phenylalanine or tryptophan. Each record gives: CDR3 length, J gene, V gene, clone size, D gene, CDR3 DNA, CDR3 protein. A D gene is named only where the DNA matches it firmly. Not all rows give a size; the values are once, few, many and, for expanded clones, a class.

>15|TRBJ1-2|TRBV5-4|.|TRBD1
TGTGCCAGCAGACCCGGACAGGGACTAGTCTATGGCTACACCTTC
CASRPGQGLVYGYTF
>11|TRBJ2-1|TRBV13|.|.
TGTGCCAGCAGCTCTAACAATGAGCAGTTCTTC
CASSSNNEQFF
>16|TRBJ2-2|TRBV30|.|.
TGTGCCTGGGCTCGGGGTTTGGGAGAGGGGACCGGGGAGCTGTTTTTT
CAWARGLGEGTGELFF
>11|TRBJ2-1|TRBV7-2|.|.
TGTGCCAGCAGATTAACAGGTGAGCAGTTCTTC
CASRLTGEQFF
>16|TRBJ2-3|TRBV6-6|.|TRBD2
TGTGCCAGCAAGACTAGCGGGGGGGCTAGCACAGATACGCAGTATTTT
CASKTSGGASTDTQYF
>13|TRBJ2-7|TRBV7-9|.|.
TGTGCCAGCCGCCCGACGGGGAATGGGGAGCAGTACTTC
CASRPTGNGEQYF
>14|TRBJ2-7|TRBV28|.|TRBD2
TGTGCCAGCAATGGCGGGGGACTTTCCTACGAGCAGTACTTC
CASNGGGLSYEQYF
>16|TRBJ2-7|TRBV19|.|.
TGTGCTAACGTGTTGAATGGGGCGGGCAGAACCTACGAGCAGTACTTC
CANVLNGAGRTYEQYF
>15|TRBJ1-1|TRBV18|.|.
TGTGCCAGCTCAAGCACGGTACAGGAGAACACTGAAGCTTTCTTT
CASSSTVQENTEAFF
>16|TRBJ2-5|TRBV18|.|TRBD2
TGTGCCAGCTCACAGCTTGGGAGGGGAACTACAGAGACCCAGTACTTC
CASSQLGRGTTETQYF
>13|TRBJ2-3|TRBV29-1|.|.
TGCAGCGTTGCTACGGGGGTGGGAGATACGCAGTATTTT
CSVATGVGDTQYF
>16|TRBJ1-3|TRBV11-2|.|.
TGTGCCAGCAGCCCTGGAGGGACCGCCCCTGGAAACACCATATATTTT
CASSPGGTAPGNTIYF
>14|TRBJ2-2|TRBV5-1|.|.
TGCGCCAGCAGCTTTATCCCCGGCACCGGGGAGCTGTTTTTT
CASSFIPGTGELFF
>14|TRBJ1-2|TRBV2|.|TRBD1
TGTGCCAGCAACGCCGGGACAGGTGTCTATGGCTACACCTTC
CASNAGTGVYGYTF
>12|TRBJ2-4|TRBV6-6|.|.
TGTGCCAGCAGTTACGCCCGGGGCATTCAGTACTTC
CASSYARGIQYF
>14|TRBJ2-2|TRBV28|.|.
TGTGCCAGCAGAACCGACGGAAACACCGGGGAGCTGTTTTTT
CASRTDGNTGELFF
>16|TRBJ2-2|TRBV5-6|.|.
TGTGCCAGCAGTTTTCAGACAGGCCTCAACACCGGGGAGCTGTTTTTT
CASSFQTGLNTGELFF
>17|TRBJ1-4|TRBV5-8|once|.
TGTGCCAGCAGCCGGGTCGGTTCTCATGCAACTAATGAAAAACTGTTTTTT
CASSRVGSHATNEKLFF
>14|TRBJ2-7|TRBV18|once|.
TGTGCCAGCTCACCGGAGGGATATTCCTACGAGCAGTACTTC
CASSPEGYSYEQYF
>16|TRBJ1-1|TRBV7-9|.|.
TGTGCCAGCAGCTTTGAGGGACACCGACTGAACACTGAAGCTTTCTTT
CASSFEGHRLNTEAFF
>18|TRBJ1-6|TRBV14|.|TRBD1
TGTGCCAGCAGCTCCTTCCGGGCGACAGGGGGCTACAATTCACCCCTCCACTTT
CASSSFRATGGYNSPLHF
>15|TRBJ1-5|TRBV6-6|.|.
TGTGCCAGCAGTTACTCATCGGACAACAATCAGCCCCAGCATTTT
CASSYSSDNNQPQHF
>18|TRBJ1-2|TRBV2|.|TRBD1
TGTGCCAGCAGTGATTCTCTTGCTCAAGAAGGGGGCGCGGGTGGCTACACCTTC
CASSDSLAQEGGAGGYTF
>14|TRBJ2-1|TRBV5-1|.|TRBD1
TGCGCCAGCAGCTTGAGGGGGCTCTACAATGAGCAGTTCTTC
CASSLRGLYNEQFF
>13|TRBJ2-2|TRBV5-6|.|.
TGTGCCAGCAGGCCCGTGGAGTCCGGGGAGCTGTTTTTT
CASRPVESGELFF
>12|TRBJ2-1|TRBV5-4|.|TRBD2
TGTGCCACCGGGGGGGCCTGGAATGAGCAGTTCTTC
CATGGAWNEQFF
>11|TRBJ2-7|TRBV6-5|once|.
TGTGCCAGCGGGTCTATCTACGAGCAGTACTTC
CASGSIYEQYF
>16|TRBJ1-3|TRBV19|.|.
TGTGCCACCACCACCGTCGACGGGACCTCTGGAAACACCATATATTTT
CATTTVDGTSGNTIYF
>17|TRBJ2-7|TRBV19|.|.
TGTGCCAGTAGTATAGACCCCCCCGGGACCGCAGCCTACGAGCAGTACTTC
CASSIDPPGTAAYEQYF
>14|TRBJ2-3|TRBV7-2|.|.
TGTGCCAGCAGCCGAGGGGGGGGTCCAGATACGCAGTATTTT
CASSRGGGPDTQYF
>15|TRBJ1-2|TRBV30|.|.
TGTGCCTGGACGTGGGGCTTCACTGTACCCTATGGCTACACCTTC
CAWTWGFTVPYGYTF
>15|TRBJ2-2|TRBV5-1|.|TRBD1
TGCGCCAGCAGCGACCGAGCAGGGGGAACCGGGGAGCTGTTTTTT
CASSDRAGGTGELFF
>12|TRBJ1-1|TRBV6-6|few|.
TGTGCCAGCAGTTACTCGAAGATAGAAGCTTTCTTT
CASSYSKIEAFF
>16|TRBJ1-4|TRBV4-2|.|TRBD1
TGTGCCAGCAGCCAAGGGGAGGACAGGGTAAATGAAAAACTGTTTTTT
CASSQGEDRVNEKLFF
>13|TRBJ1-5|TRBV19|.|.
TGTGCCAGTAGTATAGAAAGCAGCCAGCCCCAGCATTTT
CASSIESSQPQHF
>12|TRBJ2-1|TRBV11-2|.|.
TGTGCCAGCAGCTTAGCAGACGAGGAGCAGTTCTTC
CASSLADEEQFF
>13|TRBJ1-4|TRBV18|.|.
TGTGCCAGCTCACTTCAAGTGGATGAAAAACTGTTTTTT
CASSLQVDEKLFF
>14|TRBJ1-2|TRBV6-5|.|.
TGTGCCAGCAGTCCTACGGGGAGTCTGAATGGCTACACCTTC
CASSPTGSLNGYTF
>12|TRBJ1-1|TRBV5-3|once|.
TGTGCCAGAGGCGGGGTGAACACTGAAGCTTTCTTT
CARGGVNTEAFF
>13|TRBJ2-2|TRBV19|.|.
TGTGCCAGTAGCCCCTCCGGGACCGGGGAGCTGTTTTTT
CASSPSGTGELFF
>16|TRBJ1-6|TRBV19|.|.
TGTGCCAGTAGTTATTCTGTAGGAGGTGAGACTTCACCCCTCCACTTT
CASSYSVGGETSPLHF
>13|TRBJ1-5|TRBV18|.|.
TGTGCCAGCTCACCAGGGCTCAATCAGCCCCAGCATTTT
CASSPGLNQPQHF
>14|TRBJ1-2|TRBV6-5|.|.
TGTGCCAGCAGTATGAGACGGACAGTCTATGGCTACACCTTC
CASSMRRTVYGYTF
>14|TRBJ2-7|TRBV9|.|.
TGTGCCAGCAGCGTAGATCAGGGGACCTACGAGCAGTACTTC
CASSVDQGTYEQYF
>13|TRBJ1-2|TRBV29-1|.|.
TGCAGCGTGGACACTACCCTGTACTATGGCTACACCTTC
CSVDTTLYYGYTF
>19|TRBJ2-1|TRBV12-5|.|.
TGTGCTAGTGGCCCATCCACAGGGGCAGGCGGGAGCTCCTACAATGAGCAGTTCTTC
CASGPSTGAGGSSYNEQFF
>14|TRBJ1-3|TRBV4-1|.|TRBD1
TGCGCCAGCAGCCAAGAACAGGGGGGAAACACCATATATTTT
CASSQEQGGNTIYF
>13|TRBJ2-7|TRBV7-2|.|.
TGTGCCAGCAGCTCCCCACAGCTCTACGAGCAGTACTTC
CASSSPQLYEQYF
>16|TRBJ2-1|TRBV21-1|.|.
TGTGCCAGCAGCTCCTGCGAACTAGCGGCCTACAATGAGCAGTTCTTC
CASSSCELAAYNEQFF
>13|TRBJ2-7|TRBV29-1|.|.
TGCAGCGCCGTCGGGCAGGGTGACTACGAGCAGTACTTC
CSAVGQGDYEQYF
>16|TRBJ2-5|TRBV5-1|.|.
TGCGCCAGCAGGATCAGGGGCGAGGTTGTATCGGAGACCCAGTACTTC
CASRIRGEVVSETQYF
>15|TRBJ2-3|TRBV5-4|.|.
TGTGCCAGCAGCGATTACTCATGGGGGAAGGATACGCAGTATTTT
CASSDYSWGKDTQYF
>15|TRBJ1-2|TRBV5-1|.|TRBD1
TGCGCCAGCAGCACCGCACCGGGACAGGACTATGGCTACACCTTC
CASSTAPGQDYGYTF
>12|TRBJ2-7|TRBV7-8|.|.
TGTGCCAGCAGCTTAGTACGGGGGGAGCAGTACTTC
CASSLVRGEQYF
>13|TRBJ1-5|TRBV4-2|.|.
TGTGCCAGCAGCCAAGATCAGGGGCAGCCCCAGCATTTT
CASSQDQGQPQHF
>12|TRBJ1-5|TRBV29-1|.|.
TGCAGCGTTGCGTCAGGGGATCAGCCCCAGCATTTT
CSVASGDQPQHF
>14|TRBJ1-4|TRBV28|.|.
TGTGCCAGCAGACGGACAGCCCTTAATGAAAAACTGTTTTTT
CASRRTALNEKLFF
>16|TRBJ1-2|TRBV6-4|.|TRBD1
TGTGCCAGCAGTAGAAATACAGGGGTCACAATTTATGGCTACACCTTC
CASSRNTGVTIYGYTF
>17|TRBJ2-2|TRBV4-2|.|TRBD2
TGTGCCAGCAGCCAAGCCGCGGGGGGTTTGGACACCGGGGAGCTGTTTTTT
CASSQAAGGLDTGELFF